This TCR beta chain was profiled in a study of blood T cell repertoires in COVID-19 (TCRdb year 2020). Turning to the overall study: The collaborator samples originated in the United States, Italy and Spain and spanned the acute and convalescent phases of COVID-19. The prospective study material was composed of cDNA or gDNA derived from T cells, B-cell-depleted T cells, or PBMCs. Subjects who had been exposed to COVID-19, were actively infected with it, or had recovered from it provided the deeply sampled blood TCRbeta repertoires that made up the dataset. The repertoires were released in a freely available public database intended as a resource for research on the immune response to SARS-CoV-2. Samples came from the ongoing ImmuneRACE study (first 160 participants) plus 1,254 subjects from 6 global collaborators. Nearly every sample came with metadata listing a de-identified subject ID, COVID-19 status, age in years and sex. Where HLA class I and class II types were available, the types were taken from metadata supplied by the sample provider, not from assay-based typing. General findings and caveats noted by the study authors: The amount of clinical and demographic metadata varied by source and participant and was provided uncurated.

The CDR3 has 13 amino acids, counting the end cysteine and phenylalanine. The entry retains the CDR3 DNA only, 39 bases that are in frame from base 1. The germline V gene (reference sequence) yields LGHDT for CDR1 and YNNKEL for CDR2. V sheds 4 bases and J sheds 8 bases, leaving 14 bases between their ends. The collaborating institutions used their own protocols to collect whole blood in K2EDTA tubes. For TCRbeta analysis, collaborators shipped samples in one of three forms: frozen whole blood, isolated PBMCs, or DNA extracted from either of those sample types. About this clone itself: The antigen it recognizes is unknown. Per-nucleotide qualities are absent, and no much larger clonotype sits a single base away.

The immunoSEQ Assay, a bias-controlled multiplex PCR, was used to amplify TCRbeta CDR3 regions from genomic DNA. Turning to the authors' computational methods: Within the assay, amplification of reference gene primers was used to estimate how many nucleated cells each sample contained. Sequence reads were collapsed and filtered to measure the absolute abundance of every unique TCRbeta CDR3 rearrangement. For each sample, productive Simpson clonality was calculated as the square root of Simpson's diversity index over productive rearrangements. The table was pulled from immuneACCESS by TCRdb, which kept in-frame rearrangements only. Such tables lose some clones; where checked, under half of the loss comes from unresolved V genes, and the rest has no known cause. V, J and clone size are those of that table, while D and trimming were read from the DNA. This sample comprises fewer than 250,000 clones, 80% to 85% of them detected only once. Less than 20% of the sample goes to the ten largest clones.

The receptor's source is a man aged 25 to 45 with active or convalescent COVID-19. The sample consisted of peripheral blood. The chain is assembled from TRBV3-1 (or the pseudogene TRBV3-2) and TRBJ1-2; D gene: possibly TRBD1, on 5 matching bases. This receptor has the CDR3 CASSRTDKRGYTF. The DNA sequence is TGTGCCAGCAGCCGAACGGACAAGAGGGGCTACACCTTC.